Below are 32 T cell receptor beta chains sequenced from a single sample in a study of T cell repertoires in cytomegalovirus infection. TCRdb called the reads again in MiXCR, with one record for every CDR3 protein. Counted here are 100,000 to 150,000 distinct CDR3 sequences, roughly a quarter occurring once; the ten biggest clones make up roughly 33%. No antigen is known for these receptors. The source material was PBMCs, sequenced either directly or after in vitro stimulation (not recorded which). These receptors were obtained from a human donor in good health (CMV status not recorded). Some clones in this sample may be carry-over from other donors' samples.

This clonotype has more than one count but fewer than ten. This sequence joins TRBV6-6 and TRBJ2-1; no clear D gene. The germline V gene encodes CDR1 MNHNY and CDR2 SVGAGI (reference sequence). V lost 4 bases to trimming and J lost 4 bases, with 17 bases between them. CDR3 length: 16 residues. The CDR3 is CASSSRLLTSYNEQFF. In DNA form, the CDR3 reads TGTGCCAGCAGTTCCCGTTTACTTACCTCTTACAATGAGCAGTTCTTC.

This clonotype was observed a few times. This chain connects TRBV19 to TRBJ1-2; D uncertain. Trimming removed 2 bases from V and 2 bases from J, with 6 bases in between. The germline CDR1 and CDR2 sequences are LNHDA and SQIVND (reference sequence). The CDR3 sequence is 13 residues long. CDR3 DNA: TGTGCCAGTAGTATATCCGACAACTATGGCTACACCTTC. This gives the protein CASSISDNYGYTF.

This clonotype was detected ten times or more. J is TRBJ1-2 and V is TRBV7-2; D gene unclear. The CDR3 runs 15 residues. Germline assignment: CDR1 SGHTA and CDR2 FQGNSA. With 3 bases removed from V and 0 bases from J, the gap between germline ends came to 11 bases. CDR3 bases: TGTGCCAGCAGCTTCAAGCCAGTCCCTAACTATGGCTACACCTTC. Translation gives CASSFKPVPNYGYTF.

This clonotype has only a few counts. This chain links TRBV28 with TRBJ2-2; D is ambiguous. Deletions cut 3 bases from V and 0 bases from J, with 17 bases between. The length of the CDR3 is 18 residues. Germline CDR1 reads MDHEN; CDR2 reads SYDVKM. The CDR3 here is CASSFGYRNFANTGELFF. The CDR3 DNA reads as TGTGCCAGCAGTTTCGGGTACAGAAACTTCGCGAACACCGGGGAGCTGTTTTTT.

The J gene is TRBJ1-1, the V gene TRBV5-1; 12 bases are a match to TRBD1. V lost 3 bases, J lost 6 bases, and 3 bases stayed unmatched. CDR1 and CDR2 from the germline V gene are SGHRS and YFSETQ. This CDR3 comprises 14 residues. CDR3 amino acids: CASSWDRGHAEAFF. In DNA form, the CDR3 reads TGCGCCAGCAGCTGGGACAGGGGGCACGCTGAAGCTTTCTTT.

This clonotype has just a few counts. The rearrangement joins TRBV6-6 to TRBJ2-6; either TRBD1 or TRBD2 may supply D (5 bases each). V dropped 6 bases and J dropped 0 bases, with 12 bases sitting between them. This CDR3 is 16 amino acids long. From germline, CDR1 is MNHNY and CDR2 SVGAGI (reference sequence). CDR3 nucleotide sequence: TGTGCCAGCAGCCAGGGCGGGTCCTCTGGGGCCAACGTCCTGACTTTC. Translated, it gives CASSQGGSSGANVLTF.

J is TRBJ1-5 and V is TRBV4-1; D is undetermined. The V gene lost 0 bases and the J gene lost 9 bases, with 12 bases spanning the gap. This CDR3 is 14 amino acids long. In germline, CDR1 is MGHRA, CDR2 YSYEKL. The CDR3 region is CASSQDLRVAPQHF. CDR3 bases: TGCGCCAGCAGCCAAGATCTACGAGTGGCGCCCCAGCATTTT.

The V gene is TRBV10-3, the J gene TRBJ2-2; 9 bases are shared with TRBD2. J gave up 1 base and V 4 bases, and 4 bases lay outside the gene matches. The CDR3 runs 16 residues. Germline V gives CDR1 ENHRY, CDR2 SYGVKD. The chain's CDR3 is CAISVGTSLNTGELFF. In DNA form, the CDR3 reads TGTGCCATCAGTGTCGGGACTAGCCTGAACACCGGGGAGCTGTTTTTT.

This chain connects TRBV6-5 to TRBJ1-6, with TRBD1 matching 8 bases. Germline CDR1 and CDR2: MNHEY and SVGAGI. This CDR3 region has 18 residues. V gave up 0 bases and J gave up 10 bases; unmatched junction bases: 14. CDR3 in amino acids: CASSYSTGAGGIQSPLHF. The CDR3 DNA reads as TGTGCCAGCAGTTACTCGACGGGGGCAGGGGGCATACAGTCACCCCTCCACTTT.

This clonotype was seen more than once but under ten times. J is TRBJ2-2 and V is TRBV19; 9 positions agree with TRBD1. Trimming cost V 2 bases and J 4 bases; bases outside gene matches: 5. The CDR3 extends over 16 amino acids. Germline loops: CDR1 LNHDA, CDR2 SQIVND (reference sequence). CDR3 residues: CASSIRGQGSTGELFF. The CDR3 nucleotides read TGTGCCAGTAGTATAAGGGGACAGGGAAGCACCGGGGAGCTGTTTTTT.

This chain links TRBV10-3 with TRBJ2-3, with 8 bases fitting TRBD2. Germline CDR1 and CDR2: ENHRY and SYGVKD. V shed 2 bases and J 4 bases; nucleotides not matched to a gene: 14. The CDR3 is 18 residues long. CDR3 region: CAISEPIIAGSFSDTQYF. The DNA of the CDR3 is TGTGCCATCAGTGAGCCGATTATAGCGGGATCATTCTCAGATACGCAGTATTTT.

In this sample, this clonotype turned up a few times. This rearrangement joins TRBV7-6 to TRBJ2-5, with 14 nucleotides matching TRBD2. The germline CDR1 and CDR2 sequences are SGHVS and FNYEAQ. The ends lost 5 bases at V and 5 bases at J; junction bases unmatched: 10. The CDR3 sequence is 17 residues long. CDR3 residues: CASSLGTSGSLSETQYF. For the CDR3, the DNA is TGTGCCAGCAGCCTCGGGACTAGCGGGAGTTTAAGCGAGACCCAGTACTTC.

This clonotype was seen only a few times. The rearrangement links TRBV7-8 to TRBJ2-5; 11 bases agree with TRBD2. There are 17 residues in the CDR3. Germline CDR1 and CDR2: SGHVS and FQNEAQ. V shed 0 bases and J 5 bases; nucleotides not matched to a gene: 8. CDR3 sequence reads: CASSLAIAGGSRETQYF. The DNA of the CDR3 is TGTGCCAGCAGCTTAGCGATAGCGGGAGGGTCTCGGGAGACCCAGTACTTC.

This clonotype appeared a few times. The J gene is TRBJ2-7, the V gene TRBV25-1; D unresolved. The CDR3 is 13 amino acids. V was clipped by 6 bases and J by 0 bases, with 9 bases between them. Germline V gene sequence: CDR1 MGHDK, CDR2 SYGVNS. The CDR3 loop reads CASRPPGSYEQYF. The CDR3, as DNA: TGTGCCAGCAGACCCCCCGGCTCCTACGAGCAGTACTTC.

J is TRBJ2-7 and V is TRBV20-1; D may be TRBD1 or TRBD2 (6 bases each). V was cut by 3 bases and J by 2 bases, with 17 bases left in between. CDR3 length equals 15 residues. Germline CDR1 is DFQATT and CDR2 is SNEGSKA (reference sequence). The CDR3 sequence: CSARDPQGGTYEQYF. The CDR3 DNA follows: TGCAGTGCTAGGGACCCTCAAGGGGGGACCTACGAGCAGTACTTC.

The chain employs TRBV11-3 and TRBJ1-6; 7 bases map to TRBD1. V was pared by 10 bases and J by 2 bases, with 8 bases of the junction left unmatched. This CDR3 is built from 15 residues. Germline V lookup: CDR1 SGHNT, CDR2 YENEEA. The CDR3 region has the DNA TGTGCCACCCAGCCCAGGGGGGCCTATAATTCACCCCTCCACTTT. Amino acid sequence: CATQPRGAYNSPLHF. The full variable domain, with the rest looked up from reference TRBV11-3 and TRBJ1-6, is EAGVVQSPRYKIIEKKQPVAFWCNPISGHNTLYWYLQNLGQGPELLIRYENEEAVDDSQLPKDRFSAERLKGVDSTLKIQPAELGDSAVYLCATQPRGAYNSPLHFGNGTRLTVT.

This clonotype occurred many times. The V and J genes are TRBV7-2 and TRBJ2-2; 10 bases fit TRBD1. The CDR3 has 16 amino acids. Germline values: CDR1 SGHTA, CDR2 FQGNSA. V dropped 0 bases and J dropped 5; count of bases not matched to a gene: 3. The chain's CDR3 is CASSLAPGQGTGELFF. The CDR3 coding sequence is TGTGCCAGCAGCTTAGCCCCGGGACAGGGGACCGGGGAGCTGTTTTTT.

There are a few counts of this clonotype. An end of the junction does not agree with germline; a read error may underlie this. This rearrangement joins TRBV6-6 to TRBJ1-3; D perhaps matches TRBD1 (6 bases). The germline V gene has CDR1 MNHNY and CDR2 SVGAGI (reference sequence). This CDR3 is 15 amino acids long. The CDR3 DNA reads TGTGCCAGCAGGACCTACAGGGTTGATGGAGACACCATATATTTT. Translation gives CASRTYRVDGDTIYF.

This sequence joins TRBV3-1 and TRBJ1-2; D might be TRBD1 (5 bases). This CDR3 comprises 14 residues. The germline V gene encodes CDR1 LGHDT and CDR2 YNNKEL (reference sequence). Trimming took off 1 base at V and 2 bases at J, with 8 bases between the two ends. The CDR3 sequence: CASSQAGRNYGYTF. The CDR3 coding sequence is TGTGCCAGCAGCCAAGCGGGGCGCAACTATGGCTACACCTTC.

This chain uses TRBV29-1 with TRBJ2-2, with D unclear. CDR1 and CDR2 from the germline V gene are SQVTM and ANQGSEA. CDR3 length: 12 amino acids. The V gene lost 4 bases and the J gene lost 5 bases, with 8 bases spanning the gap. The CDR3 bases are TGCAGCGTTGTCTCTCTTACCGGGGAGCTGTTTTTT. Translation: CSVVSLTGELFF.

To note about this clonotype: Just one base apart from a much larger clone, this may be a read error. Without the conserved terminal phenylalanine or tryptophan, this CDR3 likely stems from a read error. The rearrangement links TRBV5-1 to TRBJ2-1; D ambiguous. Germline V gives CDR1 SGHRS, CDR2 YFSETQ. This CDR3 spans 13 amino acids. CDR3 nucleotides: TGCGCCAGCCGCTTGAGCTCCTACAATGAGCAGTTCGTC. Its protein product is CASRLSSYNEQFV.

This clonotype turned up a few times. This chain uses TRBV5-6 with TRBJ1-5; TRBD1 might be the D (5 bases). This CDR3 comprises 16 residues. V was cut by 2 bases and J by 4 bases, with 16 bases left in between. Germline CDR1 reads SGHDT; CDR2 reads YYEEEE. In nucleotides, the CDR3 is TGTGCCAGCAGCTTATTGAGGGGTCCCTCAAATCAGCCCCAGCATTTT. Protein: CASSLLRGPSNQPQHF.

This chain connects TRBV28 to TRBJ1-5, with 7 positions matching TRBD1. This CDR3 contains 17 residues. The V and J ends lost 4 bases and 4 bases, in that order; junction bases with no gene match: 13. Germline CDR1 MDHEN, CDR2 SYDVKM. The CDR3 sequence: CASSSLRDSLRNQPQHF. CDR3 bases: TGTGCCAGCAGTTCACTCCGGGACAGCTTGCGGAATCAGCCCCAGCATTTT.

This clonotype was seen a few times. The chain links TRBV12-3 or TRBV12-4 to TRBJ2-7; 9 bases agree with TRBD2. The CDR3 is 15 residues long. With V trimmed by 5 bases and J by 2 bases, 7 bases remained unmatched. The CDR3 reads CASSPTTSGPYEQYF. For the CDR3, the DNA is TGTGCCAGCAGTCCGACGACTAGCGGTCCCTACGAGCAGTACTTC.

This chain links TRBV7-2 with TRBJ2-7, with a weak D call TRBD2 (6 bases). The CDR3 consists of 14 residues. Germline loops: CDR1 SGHTA, CDR2 FQGNSA. Trimming pared 5 bases from V and 2 bases from J, leaving 13 bases between. CDR3 in amino acids: CASSQSTGAYEQYF. The CDR3 coding sequence is TGTGCCAGCAGCCAGAGTACGGGGGCCTACGAGCAGTACTTC.

This chain uses TRBV7-2 with TRBJ1-1; D uncertain. Germline V gives CDR1 SGHTA, CDR2 FQGNSA. The ends were cut back, 5 bases at V and 0 bases at J, with 7 bases in the middle. The CDR3 runs 13 residues. The CDR3 DNA is TGTGCCAGCAGCAACACAGTGAACACTGAAGCTTTCTTT. Translation: CASSNTVNTEAFF.

The V gene is TRBV24-1, the J gene TRBJ2-1, with 7 bases identical to TRBD2. V dropped 4 bases and J dropped 6; count of bases not matched to a gene: 8. The germline V gene has CDR1 KGHDR and CDR2 SFDVKD. The CDR3 spans 15 residues. The CDR3 here is CATSDIVTSPNEQFF. DNA for the CDR3: TGTGCCACCAGTGACATCGTGACTAGCCCCAATGAGCAGTTCTTC.

The chain uses TRBV4-2 and TRBJ2-1, with D perhaps matching TRBD1 (6 bases). Trimming took off 0 bases at V and 6 bases at J, with 15 bases between the two ends. CDR1 and CDR2 (germline): LGHNA, YNFKEQ. The CDR3 loop spans 16 amino acids. DNA for the CDR3: TGTGCCAGCAGCCAAGATTTCGGACAGCTTATCAATGAGCAGTTCTTC. Its protein product is CASSQDFGQLINEQFF.

This clonotype was found many times. The chain recombines TRBV10-1 with TRBJ2-1; D unclear. The ends were cut back, 3 bases at V and 6 bases at J, with 12 bases in the middle. The CDR3 runs 14 residues. Germline V gene lookup returns CDR1 WNHNN and CDR2 SYGVQD (reference sequence). CDR3 sequence: CASSEVSALNEQFF. As DNA, the CDR3 is TGCGCCAGCAGTGAAGTAAGCGCCCTCAATGAGCAGTTCTTC.

The V call is TRBV4-1, the J call TRBJ1-5, with 7 bases lining up with TRBD1. V trimming: 0 bases; J trimming: 2 bases; junction bases outside the gene matches: 7. In germline, CDR1 is MGHRA, CDR2 YSYEKL. There are 17 residues in the CDR3. The CDR3 reads CASSQEGRDRGNQPQHF. DNA for the CDR3: TGCGCCAGCAGCCAAGAGGGGCGCGACAGGGGCAATCAGCCCCAGCATTTT.

The genes are TRBV4-3 and TRBJ2-5; either TRBD1 or TRBD2 may supply D (5 bases each). CDR3 length: 14 residues. Germline assignment: CDR1 LGHNA and CDR2 YSLEER. V gave up 1 base and J gave up 7 bases, with 13 bases separating them. The CDR3: CASSQGIGGVTQYF. The CDR3 DNA is TGCGCCAGCAGCCAAGGAATTGGGGGAGTGACCCAGTACTTC.

The chain couples TRBV7-2 to TRBJ1-2, with a weak D call TRBD1 (5 bases). CDR1 SGHTA and CDR2 FQGNSA come from the germline V gene. The CDR3 spans 14 residues. The V and J ends lost 0 bases and 6 bases respectively, with 11 bases between them. The CDR3 sequence: CASSLARGLDGYTF. The DNA of the CDR3 is TGTGCCAGCAGCTTAGCTAGGGGTTTAGATGGCTACACCTTC.